This TCR beta chain originates from a study of T-cell reconstitution after alpha-beta-depleted transplantation in children (dated by TCRdb to 2016 to 2017). Background for the entire study: T-cell immune reconstitution after TCRalphabeta/CD19-depleted allogeneic hematopoietic cell transplantation in children was quantitatively tracked in the study by means of TCR repertoire profiling.

This clonotype was detected a few times. This clone's antigen is unknown. Base qualities are not provided; no much larger clone lies one nucleotide away. The library was obtained by PCR. Sequencer: Illumina HiSeq 2500. TCR libraries were prepared with molecular barcoding, using unique molecular identifiers to normalize TCRbeta repertoire quantification. The public sequencing data were trimmed at Q25 with fastp and processed into clonotypes with MiXCR by TCRdb, which kept only in-frame beta chains. A single entry per CDR3 protein holds the most common genes and DNA from its merged rows. The sample data list approximately 800,000 distinct CDR3 sequences, and 16% of these were observed just once. Just under 5% of the sample is held by the ten biggest clonotypes. CDR1 and CDR2 are read off the germline V gene as SGHRS and YFSETQ. Trimming removed 1 base from V and 9 bases from J, leaving 12 bases between the germline ends. The CDR3 sequence holds 13 residues, the cysteine and phenylalanine included. Solely the CDR3 DNA is kept, with 39 bases framed from the first base.

General study outcomes and caveats: In some patients, the high TCRbeta diversity seen at day 60 was put down to recipient T cells and intrathymic progenitors that had survived conditioning. About two months after transplant, the apparently early recovery of alphabetaT-cell counts reportedly depended on just several hundred clones that had expanded rapidly and came from non-depleted graft cells. Hyperexpanded clone frequencies declined over subsequent months; after one year, T-cell counts and TCRbeta diversity were mostly attributed to newly produced T cells.

The treatment or condition label here, explained by the study, means: allogeneic hematopoietic cell transplantation with graft depleted of TCRalphabeta T cells and CD19 B cells. The children who served as transplant recipients had been given grafts of TCRalphabeta/CD19-depleted allogeneic hematopoietic cells. This chain is built from TRBV5-1 and TRBJ2-3, and TRBD1 may be the D gene, going by 6 matching bases. This sequence originates from a male patient under 18 who had a stem cell transplant for acute lymphoblastic leukemia, so the T cells may come from the graft donor. The material sequenced was PBMCs, mostly from graft donor cells, taken 360 days after TCRalphabeta/CD19-depleted stem cell transplant. The bases are TGCGCCAGCAGCTTGAGGGACACAGGGACGCAGTATTTT. This translates into CASSLRDTGTQYF.